These T cell receptor beta chains were read from a single sample in a study of identifying expanded T cells in peripheral blood. Produced via immunoSEQ multiplex PCR; TCRdb's table is partial and in-frame only. The sample yields around 95,000 clones, over 70% seen once. Material: blood. Receptors were obtained from a person between 18 and 75 years old in good health. Both conserved end residues are part of each CDR3. The D gene is left open where the match is weak. Where a row states a size, it is once, few, many or the class of an expanded clone; other rows omit it.

TRBV28,TRBJ1-5,few,-,13,TGTGCCAGCAGGATACAGGGCGGTCAGCCCCAGCATTTT,CASRIQGGQPQHF
TRBV4-1,TRBJ1-1,-,-,15,TGCGCCAGCAGCCAAGTATCCGGTGGAGGCACTGAAGCTTTCTTT,CASSQVSGGGTEAFF
TRBV19,TRBJ1-1,-,-,14,TGTGCCAGTAAGGGGACACCCATGAACACTGAAGCTTTCTTT,CASKGTPMNTEAFF
TRBV7-9,TRBJ1-5,-,TRBD1,17,TGTGCCAGCAGCCTGGGACAGGGGGTAGGGGGTGGTCAGCCCCAGCATTTT,CASSLGQGVGGGQPQHF
TRBV11-3,TRBJ2-5,-,-,14,TGTGCCAGCAGCTTCGAGGGGAGCGGGGAGACCCAGTACTTC,CASSFEGSGETQYF
TRBV19,TRBJ2-6,-,-,17,TGTGCAACCAGGGGGCTAGCGGGCAACTCTGGGGCCAACGTCCTGACTTTC,CATRGLAGNSGANVLTF
TRBV6-4,TRBJ1-2,-,-,16,TGTGCCAGCAGTGATAGATTGGAGACAGTTAACTATGGCTACACCTTC,CASSDRLETVNYGYTF
TRBV7-2,TRBJ1-1,once,TRBD1,13,TGTGCCAGCAGCTTACAGGGGGCGGATGAAGCTTTCTTT,CASSLQGADEAFF
TRBV19,TRBJ2-3,-,-,14,TGTGCCAGTAGTATAGCAAAGCATTCAGATACGCAGTATTTT,CASSIAKHSDTQYF
TRBV5-5,TRBJ1-2,-,TRBD1,13,TGTGCCAGCAGCGCCCGGGACAGCTATGGCTACACCTTC,CASSARDSYGYTF
TRBV27,TRBJ1-1,medium-sized,-,14,TGTGCCAGCAGCTTCGGCGCAATGAACACTGAAGCTTTCTTT,CASSFGAMNTEAFF
TRBV19,TRBJ1-5,-,-,16,TGTGCCAGTAGTATATGGGGGAAATATAGCAATCAGCCCCAGCATTTT,CASSIWGKYSNQPQHF
TRBV5-1,TRBJ2-1,-,-,18,TGCGCCAGCAGCTCCGGTCGGGTGGGTACGGGGGAGCCCTTGGAGCAGTTCTTC,CASSSGRVGTGEPLEQFF
TRBV4-3,TRBJ2-1,-,-,15,TGCGCCAGCAGCCAAGACCTCGGACTTCACAATGAGCAGTTCTTC,CASSQDLGLHNEQFF
TRBV25-1,TRBJ2-5,-,TRBD1,15,TGTGCCAGCAGGACCGGGACAGGGGGCTACGAGACCCAGTACTTC,CASRTGTGGYETQYF
TRBV6-5,TRBJ2-7,-,TRBD2,15,TGTGCCAGCAGTTACTCGCGACTAGCGGGGGGCGAGCAGTACTTC,CASSYSRLAGGEQYF
TRBV9,TRBJ2-2,-,-,14,TGTGCCAGCAGCGTTGCAGGTCGGGGCGGGGAGCTGTTTTTT,CASSVAGRGGELFF
TRBV15,TRBJ2-4,-,-,16,TGTGCCACCAGCAGAGATCAGGTCGGAGCCCGAAACATTCAGTACTTC,CATSRDQVGARNIQYF
TRBV5-4,TRBJ2-3,-,-,14,TGTGCCAGCAGCCCTGCTTCTAGCACAGATACGCAGTATTTT,CASSPASSTDTQYF
TRBV2,TRBJ2-7,-,TRBD2,11,TGTGCCAGTGGACTAGACTACGAGCAGTACTTC,CASGLDYEQYF
TRBV7-8,TRBJ2-7,-,-,16,TGTGCCAGCAGCTTACGGGTTAACCAGGGCCCCTACGAGCAGTACTTC,CASSLRVNQGPYEQYF
TRBV7-9,TRBJ1-2,-,TRBD1,14,TGTGCCAGCAGACCCGGACAGGAAAACTATGGCTACACCTTC,CASRPGQENYGYTF
TRBV28,TRBJ1-3,-,TRBD1,20,TGTGCCAGCAGTTTATGGGACAGGGGATTAACGAAGAGCTCTGGAAACACCATATATTTT,CASSLWDRGLTKSSGNTIYF
TRBV7-3,TRBJ2-3,-,TRBD2,15,TGTGCCAGCAGCACAAGCGGGGGCTCAGATCATACGCAGTATTTT,CASSTSGGSDHTQYF
TRBV7-9,TRBJ2-5,-,TRBD2,15,TGTGCCAGCAGCGTACGACTAGCGGGGGCGGGTACCCAGTACTTC,CASSVRLAGAGTQYF
TRBV5-4,TRBJ1-1,-,-,13,TGTGCCAGCAGCCGGGCGGGGAACACTGAAGCTTTCTTT,CASSRAGNTEAFF
TRBV21-1,TRBJ1-5,-,-,15,TGTGCCAGCAGGGAACATCGACGGCACAATCAGCCCCAGCATTTT,CASREHRRHNQPQHF
TRBV25-1,TRBJ2-7,-,TRBD1,14,TGTGCCAGCAGGGCGACAGGGGCCCGTTTCGAGCAGTACTTC,CASRATGARFEQYF
TRBV28,TRBJ1-1,-,-,14,TGTGCCAGCAGTTTGGTTGGGGGGGGGACTGAAGCTTTCTTT,CASSLVGGGTEAFF
TRBV7-9,TRBJ1-2,-,TRBD1,13,TGTGCCAGCAGCTTAGGGGACAGGGTGGGATCCACCTTC,CASSLGDRVGSTF
TRBV5-1,TRBJ1-2,-,-,14,TGCGCCAGCAGCGCCCAGGGCGATAACTATGGCTACACCTTC,CASSAQGDNYGYTF
TRBV7-9,TRBJ1-1,-,-,14,TGTGCCAGCAGCTTTGGACGACAGAACACTGAAGCTTTCTTT,CASSFGRQNTEAFF
TRBV19,TRBJ1-5,-,-,15,TGTGCCAGTAGTACCCTGGAGGGGGGCAATCAGCCCCAGCATTTT,CASSTLEGGNQPQHF